One sample yielded the 12 T cell receptor beta chains listed below, sequenced in a study of blood T cells in healthy people across ages. Using a J-beta primer mix together with a sample-barcoded 5' primer, a second PCR was run for about 7 to 12 cycles. A single record per CDR3 protein comes from TCRdb applying MiXCR to the 5' RACE reads. This sample has about 640,000 distinct CDR3 sequences, with about 53% found just once. The sample comprised blood. These receptors all stem from a man in his sixties in good health.

This clonotype was seen only a few times. The chain recombines TRBV12-3 or TRBV12-4 with TRBJ2-6; no reliable D call. The CDR3 is 13 amino acids. V lost 5 bases and J lost 3, with 5 bases in between. CDR3 DNA: TGTGCCAGCAGTGTCTATGGGGCCAACGTCCTGACTTTC. This sequence encodes CASSVYGANVLTF.

This clonotype was found a few times. The rearrangement uses TRBV20-1 and TRBJ1-5, with 7 nucleotides matching TRBD1. Germline lookup yields CDR1 DFQATT and CDR2 SNEGSKA (reference sequence). Trimming at V came to 4 bases and at J to 4 bases, leaving 16 bases not matched to a gene. This CDR3 is 17 amino acids long. The CDR3 is CSANELRQGDRNQPQHF. The CDR3 coding sequence is TGCAGTGCTAACGAACTGAGACAGGGCGATCGAAATCAGCCCCAGCATTTT.

This clonotype was seen a few times. The chain is built from TRBV29-1 and TRBJ2-3, with 8 bases that match TRBD1. The junction had 1 base not matched to a gene; V was cut back by 2 bases and J by 3 bases. Germline-derived CDR1 and CDR2 are SQVTM and ANQGSEA. The CDR3 extends over 13 amino acids. CDR3 protein: CSVEWTGTDTQYF. The CDR3 DNA is TGCAGCGTTGAATGGACAGGGACAGATACGCAGTATTTT.

This chain uses TRBV9 with TRBJ2-5, with unresolved D. The germline gives CDR1 SGDLS, CDR2 YYNGEE. V lost 0 bases to trimming and J lost 1 base, with 13 bases between them. This CDR3 spans 16 amino acids. DNA for the CDR3: TGTGCCAGCAGCGTAGGGGCCGCGGAGATCCAAGAGACCCAGTACTTC. Translated, it gives CASSVGAAEIQETQYF.

This chain connects TRBV6-5 to TRBJ2-5; D is tentatively TRBD1 or TRBD2 (5 bases each). Germline values: CDR1 MNHEY, CDR2 SVGAGI. Trimming took 6 bases from V and 4 from J, leaving 12 bases between them. The CDR3 is 13 residues long. CDR3 loop: CASRTPGTETQYF. DNA of the CDR3: TGTGCCAGCAGAACCCCGGGGACAGAGACCCAGTACTTC.

The DNA of the CDR3 is TGTGCCAGCAGCCGGGTGGGACTAGCGAACAATGAGCAGTACTTC. The encoded protein is CASSRVGLANNEQYF. The chain couples TRBV3-1 to TRBJ2-1, with 10 bases identical to TRBD2. With the DNA end fitting TRBJ2-7 better, the J assignment may be wrong. Germline-derived CDR1 and CDR2 are LGHDT and YNNKEL (reference sequence). The CDR3 covers 15 residues.

The chain employs TRBV12-3 or TRBV12-4 and TRBJ1-2; D gene ambiguous. Between the trimmed V and J ends, which lost 4 bases and 4 bases, there was a span of 13 bases. The CDR3 sequence is 14 residues long. The CDR3 reads CASSYAGLGYGYTF. The CDR3 bases are TGTGCCAGCAGTTACGCCGGTTTGGGCTATGGCTACACCTTC.

As DNA, the CDR3 is TGCGCCAGCAGCTTGGCTGCGGGAAGCCGCTCTGGGGCCAACGTCCTGACTTTC. Translated, it gives CASSLAAGSRSGANVLTF. The chain employs TRBV5-1 and TRBJ2-6; TRBD2 might be the D (6 bases). CDR1 is SGHRS and CDR2 is YFSETQ in the germline V gene. V lost 0 bases, J lost 0 bases, and 13 bases lay in between. The CDR3 consists of 18 residues.

This clonotype was seen a few times. CDR3 bases: TGTGCCAGCAGTGAATTACTAGCGGGACCGGGGGAGCAGTACTTC. The encoded protein is CASSELLAGPGEQYF. The rearrangement joins TRBV25-1 to TRBJ2-5, with 10 bases that match TRBD2. The CDR3 is 15 residues long. V shed 1 base and J 11 bases; nucleotides not matched to a gene: 10. The germline CDR1 and CDR2 sequences are MGHDK and SYGVNS.

This clonotype appeared a few times. The chain links TRBV29-1 to TRBJ2-3; D possibly uses TRBD1 or TRBD2 (5 bases each). The CDR3 sequence is 17 residues long. Germline CDR1 SQVTM, CDR2 ANQGSEA. Trimming stripped 0 bases from V and 1 base from J, with 17 bases between. The chain's CDR3 is CSVEDQKGARGTDTQYF. As DNA, the CDR3 is TGCAGCGTTGAAGATCAGAAAGGGGCGAGGGGCACAGATACGCAGTATTTT.

This chain uses TRBV4-1 with TRBJ2-1, with TRBD1 matching over 7 bases. V dropped 0 bases and J dropped 8; count of bases not matched to a gene: 4. The germline CDR1 and CDR2 sequences are MGHRA and YSYEKL. The CDR3 has 14 residues. CDR3: CASSQEGQWDEQFF. The CDR3 coding sequence is TGCGCCAGCAGCCAAGAGGGACAGTGGGATGAGCAGTTCTTC.

The rearrangement joins TRBV21-1 to TRBJ1-1. TRBV21-1 is deemed a pseudogene. The CDR3 contains 14 residues. CDR3 DNA sequence: TGTGCCAGCAGCCCTCCGACGGGAACCCTTGAAGCTTTCTTT. Protein: CASSPPTGTLEAFF.